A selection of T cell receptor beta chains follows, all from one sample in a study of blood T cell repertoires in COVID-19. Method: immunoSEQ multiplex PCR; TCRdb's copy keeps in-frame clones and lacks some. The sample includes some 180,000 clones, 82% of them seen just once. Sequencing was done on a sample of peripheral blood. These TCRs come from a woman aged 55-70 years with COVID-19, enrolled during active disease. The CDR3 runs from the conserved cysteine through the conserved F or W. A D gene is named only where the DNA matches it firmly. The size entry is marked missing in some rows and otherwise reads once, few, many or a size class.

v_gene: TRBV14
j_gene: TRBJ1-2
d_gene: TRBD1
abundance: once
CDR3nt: TGTGCCAGCAGCCTAGGGACAGGGGCCTATGGCTACACCTTC
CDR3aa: CASSLGTGAYGYTF

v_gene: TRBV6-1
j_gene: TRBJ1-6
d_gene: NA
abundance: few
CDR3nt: TGTGCCAGCAGTGAAGTTTTCGGCAGGGGTCATTCACCCCTCCACTTT
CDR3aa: CASSEVFGRGHSPLHF

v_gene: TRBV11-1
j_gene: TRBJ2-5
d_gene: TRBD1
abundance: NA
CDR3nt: TGTGCCAGCAGCCCCGACGGGACAGGGGAAGAGACCCAGTACTTC
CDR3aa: CASSPDGTGEETQYF

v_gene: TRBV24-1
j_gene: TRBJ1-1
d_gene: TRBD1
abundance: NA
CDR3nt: TGTGCCACCAGGAGTGGACAGGTAAACACTGAAGCTTTCTTT
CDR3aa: CATRSGQVNTEAFF

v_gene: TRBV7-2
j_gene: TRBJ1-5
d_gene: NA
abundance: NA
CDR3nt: TGTGCCAGCAGCCTGGACCACCCGATCCAGGGGTTCCCTAATCAGCCCCAGCATTTT
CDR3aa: CASSLDHPIQGFPNQPQHF

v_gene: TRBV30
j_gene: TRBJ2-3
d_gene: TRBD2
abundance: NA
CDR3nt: TGTGCCTGGAGGCCGAGCGGGAATACAGATACGCAGTATTTT
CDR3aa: CAWRPSGNTDTQYF

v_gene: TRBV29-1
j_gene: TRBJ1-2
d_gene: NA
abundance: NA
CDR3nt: TGCAGCGTTGAGAGCGGAGCGAGGTACACCTTC
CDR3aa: CSVESGARYTF

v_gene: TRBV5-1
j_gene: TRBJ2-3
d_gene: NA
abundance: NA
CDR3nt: TGCGCCAGCAGCTCAGGACAGACAGATACGCAGTATTTT
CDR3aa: CASSSGQTDTQYF

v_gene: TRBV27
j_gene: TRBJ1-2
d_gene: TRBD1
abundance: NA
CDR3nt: TGTGCCAGCAGTTTAGAATTCCAGGGGGTCTATGGCTACACCTTC
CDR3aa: CASSLEFQGVYGYTF

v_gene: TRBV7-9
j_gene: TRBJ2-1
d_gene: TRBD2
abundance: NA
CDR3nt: TGTGCCAGCACCCGGACTAGCGGGAGATTTCCCCCCGACAATGAGCAGTTCTTC
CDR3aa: CASTRTSGRFPPDNEQFF